Following are 23 T cell receptor beta chains from one sample sequenced in a study of shared clonotypes between healthy human individuals (TCRdb year 2020). The method was the immunoSEQ multiplex PCR assay. TCRdb holds this immuneACCESS table with in-frame rearrangements only. Some clones are missing; in checked studies, unresolved V genes explain under half, and the rest has no known cause. The table for this sample lists more than 850,000 clones; about 80% of them were counted only once. Of the sample, roughly 0.56% falls within the top ten clones. Sequenced input: memory CD4+ T cells from PBMCs. Sample cell subset or site, as interpreted from the label and publication: CD45RA-negative fraction. Receptors originate from a man younger than 35 in good health. Some clones in this sample may be carry-over from other donors' samples.

The chain carries TRBV7-9 and TRBJ2-6, with D possibly matching TRBD1 (6 bases). V lost 1 base and J 0 bases, leaving 10 bases between the germline ends. The CDR3 extends over 17 amino acids. Germline assignment: CDR1 SEHNR and CDR2 FQNEAQ (reference sequence). The CDR3 loop reads CASSLGTVISGANVLTF. CDR3 nucleotides: TGTGCCAGCAGCTTAGGGACAGTGATCTCTGGGGCCAACGTCCTGACTTTC.

The chain employs TRBV7-2 and TRBJ2-5; a possible D gene is TRBD2 (5 bases). CDR1 and CDR2 from the germline V gene are SGHTA and FQGNSA. V lost 5 bases and J lost 5, with 9 bases in between. CDR3 length: 12 residues. CDR3 nucleotide sequence: TGTGCCAGCAGCCGGGAAGGGGAGACCCAGTACTTC. It encodes CASSREGETQYF.

The chain links TRBV29-1 to TRBJ2-3, with D perhaps matching TRBD2 (7 bases). CDR1 and CDR2 (germline): SQVTM, ANQGSEA. The CDR3 is 15 residues long. Trimming pared 5 bases from V and 9 bases from J, leaving 24 bases between. The CDR3 reads CSVLRGTGGAGTQYF. CDR3 nucleotide sequence: TGCAGCGTTTTACGAGGGACTGGGGGGGCCGGGACGCAGTATTTT.

The chain is built from TRBV5-1 and TRBJ1-1; possible D gene TRBD1, 5 bases. This CDR3 has 15 amino acids. Germline V gene sequence: CDR1 SGHRS, CDR2 YFSETQ. With 2 bases removed from V and 1 base from J, the gap between germline ends came to 12 bases. CDR3 protein: CASSFVAGGNTEAFF. Here the CDR3 DNA reads TGCGCCAGCAGCTTCGTTGCCGGGGGGAACACTGAAGCTTTCTTT.

The chain recombines TRBV7-9 with TRBJ1-2; TRBD1 might be the D (5 bases). Germline V gene data show CDR1 as SEHNR and CDR2 as FQNEAQ (reference sequence). V shed 5 bases and J shed 8 bases, with 12 bases lying between them. The CDR3 loop spans 12 amino acids. The CDR3 here is CASSPWGEGYTF. CDR3 sequence (DNA): TGTGCCAGCAGCCCCTGGGGCGAGGGCTACACCTTC.

This clone occurred a few times. The rearrangement uses TRBV7-2 and TRBJ2-1; 9 positions agree with TRBD2. After removal of 4 bases from V and 5 bases from J, the junction contained 3 bases not matched to a gene. The CDR3 length is 14 residues. In germline, CDR1 is SGHTA, CDR2 FQGNSA. The DNA for the CDR3 is TGTGCCAGCAGCTACTCTAGCGGGAACAATGAGCAGTTCTTC. This gives the protein CASSYSSGNNEQFF.

The V and J genes are TRBV5-4 and TRBJ2-7, with no clear D. Trimming took off 3 bases at V and 2 bases at J, with 12 bases between the two ends. This CDR3 region has 14 residues. Per germline, CDR1 SGHNT and CDR2 YYREEE (reference sequence). The DNA for the CDR3 is TGTGCCAGCAGCTCCCCGGACGGAACCTACGAGCAGTACTTC. This sequence encodes CASSSPDGTYEQYF.

This clone has more than one count but fewer than ten. The rearrangement uses TRBV7-6 and TRBJ2-7; no clear D. V lost 1 base and J 2 bases, leaving 6 bases between the germline ends. Germline-derived CDR1 and CDR2 are SGHVS and FNYEAQ. This CDR3 has 13 residues. CDR3: CASSLEAPYEQYF. The CDR3 coding sequence is TGTGCCAGCAGCTTAGAGGCCCCCTACGAGCAGTACTTC. Complete variable domain (other parts from reference TRBV7-6 and TRBJ2-7): GAGVSQSPRYKVTKRGQDVALRCDPISGHVSLYWYRQALGQGPEFLTYFNYEAQQDKSGLPNDRFSAERPEGSISTLTIQRTEQRDSAMYRCASSLEAPYEQYFGPGTRLTVT.

This clone appeared a single time. V and J are TRBV28 and TRBJ1-5; D is ambiguous. From germline, CDR1 is MDHEN and CDR2 SYDVKM. Trimming removed 4 bases from V and 0 bases from J, with 7 bases in between. This CDR3 comprises 14 residues. CDR3 sequence reads: CASSSAYSNQPQHF. The CDR3 DNA reads TGTGCCAGCAGTTCCGCCTATAGCAATCAGCCCCAGCATTTT.

Of note for this clone: This specimen includes other DNA sequences encoding the same CDR3. The rearrangement joins TRBV7-2 to TRBJ2-3; no clear D. The germline V and J ends were trimmed by 6 bases and 2 bases, with 12 bases remaining between them. CDR3 length: 14 amino acids. Germline V gene sequence: CDR1 SGHTA, CDR2 FQGNSA. CDR3 residues: CASSSRPSTDTQYF. The DNA for the CDR3 is TGTGCCAGCAGTTCCCGGCCGTCCACAGATACGCAGTATTTT.

The chain is built from TRBV28 and TRBJ1-4; TRBD1 might be the D (6 bases). The germline V and J ends were trimmed by 3 bases and 8 bases, with 13 bases remaining between them. CDR1 is MDHEN and CDR2 is SYDVKM in the germline V gene. The CDR3 covers 14 residues. DNA for the CDR3: TGTGCCAGCAGTTTCGCAGGGGCGCAGGAAAAACTGTTTTTT. The encoded protein is CASSFAGAQEKLFF.

The genes are TRBV2 and TRBJ1-5; unclear D gene. Trimming stripped 6 bases from V and 1 base from J, with 10 bases between. Germline lookup yields CDR1 SNHLY and CDR2 FYNNEI. This CDR3 contains 14 residues. CDR3 in DNA: TGTGCCAGCAGCAAGGGAGTGAGCAATCAGCCCCAGCATTTT. Translated: CASSKGVSNQPQHF.

CDR3 nucleotide sequence: TGTGCCAGCAGCGTAGAGAGGGCCGGGGAGCTGTTTTTT. This translates into CASSVERAGELFF. The rearrangement links TRBV9 to TRBJ2-2, with D perhaps matching TRBD2 (5 bases). This CDR3 contains 13 residues. Germline CDR1 and CDR2: SGDLS and YYNGEE. V dropped 0 bases and J dropped 6 bases, with 6 bases sitting between them.

The chain has TRBV11-3 and TRBJ2-3; 11 bases are shared with TRBD2. The CDR3 sequence is 16 residues long. V shed 5 bases and J 4 bases; nucleotides not matched to a gene: 8. From germline, CDR1 is SGHNT and CDR2 YENEEA. In nucleotides, the CDR3 is TGTGCCAGCAGCCCGGGACTAGCGGTGGGGGCAGATACGCAGTATTTT. This sequence encodes CASSPGLAVGADTQYF.

This clone appeared a single time. This chain connects TRBV7-3 to TRBJ2-2; 10 bases align to TRBD2. V trimming: 2 bases; J trimming: 4 bases; junction bases outside the gene matches: 1. There are 15 residues in the CDR3. The germline gives CDR1 SGHTA, CDR2 FQGTGA. For the CDR3, the DNA is TGTGCCAGCAGCTTAGGGACTAGCGTCACCGGGGAGCTGTTTTTT. Its protein product is CASSLGTSVTGELFF.

V is TRBV19 and J is TRBJ1-2, with 8 nucleotides matching TRBD1. This CDR3 has 15 amino acids. Germline-derived CDR1 and CDR2 are LNHDA and SQIVND (reference sequence). J gave up 4 bases and V 8 bases, and 12 bases lay outside the gene matches. The CDR3 DNA follows: TGTGCCAGTTATGACGACAGGGGCCCTCTCTATGGCTACACCTTC. Translated: CASYDDRGPLYGYTF. Full variable domain (outside the CDR3, taken from reference TRBV19 and TRBJ1-2): DGGITQSPKYLFRKEGQNVTLSCEQNLNHDAMYWYRQDPGQGLRLIYYSQIVNDFQKGDIAEGYSVSREKKESFPLTVTSAQKNPTAFYLCASYDDRGPLYGYTFGSGTRLTVV.

The rearrangement joins TRBV6-5 to TRBJ1-5, with unresolved D. Germline V CDR1 and CDR2: MNHEY, SVGAGI. V shed 5 bases and J shed 6 bases, with 14 bases lying between them. The CDR3 covers 14 residues. The CDR3 nucleotides are TGTGCCAGCAGTCCGGACGGGCGGCTTCAGCCCCAGCATTTT. It specifies CASSPDGRLQPQHF.

The chain combines TRBV5-4 with TRBJ2-3; 7 bases align to TRBD2. CDR1 is SGHNT and CDR2 is YYREEE in the germline V gene (reference sequence). The junction had 6 bases not matched to a gene; V was cut back by 0 bases and J by 5 bases. This CDR3 comprises 15 residues. The CDR3 reads CASSLAGTSVDTQYF. As DNA, the CDR3 is TGTGCCAGCAGCTTGGCCGGAACTAGCGTAGATACGCAGTATTTT.

The genes are TRBV19 and TRBJ1-1, with TRBD1 identical over 11 bases. The CDR3 sequence is 16 residues long. V shed 3 bases and J 4 bases; nucleotides not matched to a gene: 7. Per germline, CDR1 LNHDA and CDR2 SQIVND (reference sequence). The CDR3 spells CASSIIVGTGGTEAFF. The CDR3 DNA reads TGTGCCAGTAGTATCATAGTGGGGACAGGGGGCACTGAAGCTTTCTTT.

The CDR3 reads CASSSLRAGELFF. The CDR3 region has the DNA TGTGCCAGCAGTAGTCTGCGGGCCGGGGAGCTGTTTTTT. The rearrangement joins TRBV6-1 to TRBJ2-2; D may be TRBD2 (5 bases). The CDR3 has 13 residues. V lost 5 bases and J lost 6, with 10 bases in between. Germline values: CDR1 MNHNS, CDR2 SASEGT.

This clone was counted many times. The chain joins TRBV28 to TRBJ2-2; possibly TRBD1 or TRBD2 for D (7 bases each). CDR3 size: 17 residues. Trimming removed 7 bases from V and 3 bases from J, with 21 bases in between. Per the germline V gene, CDR1 is MDHEN and CDR2 is SYDVKM. The CDR3 spells CASNQGVAGVDTGELFF. The CDR3, as DNA: TGTGCCAGCAACCAGGGGGTGGCGGGAGTCGACACCGGGGAGCTGTTTTTT.

There are a few counts of this clone. The J gene is TRBJ1-1, the V gene TRBV18; D is possibly TRBD1 (5 bases). The CDR3 extends over 14 amino acids. Per the germline V gene, CDR1 is KGHSH and CDR2 is LQKENI. V lost 2 bases and J 3 bases, leaving 10 bases between the germline ends. CDR3 amino acids: CASSPTRADTEAFF. In DNA, the CDR3 is TGTGCCAGCTCACCAACCAGGGCGGACACTGAAGCTTTCTTT.

V is TRBV2 and J is TRBJ2-2; TRBD1 matches 7 bases. CDR3 length: 15 residues. The J segment lost 4 bases and the V segment lost 2 bases, leaving 4 bases of the junction unmatched. Germline lookup yields CDR1 SNHLY and CDR2 FYNNEI. CDR3 in amino acids: CASSESRGRTGELFF. CDR3 nucleotide sequence: TGTGCCAGCAGTGAATCGAGGGGGCGCACCGGGGAGCTGTTTTTT.